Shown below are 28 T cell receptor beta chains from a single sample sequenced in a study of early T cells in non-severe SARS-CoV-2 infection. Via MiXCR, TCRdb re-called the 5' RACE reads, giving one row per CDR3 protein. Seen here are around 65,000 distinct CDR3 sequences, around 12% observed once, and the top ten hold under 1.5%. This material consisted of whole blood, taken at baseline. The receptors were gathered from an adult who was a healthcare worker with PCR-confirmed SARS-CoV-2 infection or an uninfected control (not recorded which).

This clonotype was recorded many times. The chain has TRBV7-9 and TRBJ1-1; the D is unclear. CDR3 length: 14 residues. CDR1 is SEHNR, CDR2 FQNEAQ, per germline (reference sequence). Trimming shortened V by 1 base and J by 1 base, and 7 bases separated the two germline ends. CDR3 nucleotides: TGTGCCAGCAGCTTAGGCAGTTCGAACACTGAAGCTTTCTTT. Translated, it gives CASSLGSSNTEAFF.

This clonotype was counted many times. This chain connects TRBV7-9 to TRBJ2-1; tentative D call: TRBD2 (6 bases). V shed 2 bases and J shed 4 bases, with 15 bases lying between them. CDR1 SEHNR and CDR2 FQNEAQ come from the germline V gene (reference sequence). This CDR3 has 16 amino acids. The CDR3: CASSLRGGTRYNEQFF. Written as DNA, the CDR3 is TGTGCCAGCAGCTTACGGGGCGGGACCAGGTACAATGAGCAGTTCTTC.

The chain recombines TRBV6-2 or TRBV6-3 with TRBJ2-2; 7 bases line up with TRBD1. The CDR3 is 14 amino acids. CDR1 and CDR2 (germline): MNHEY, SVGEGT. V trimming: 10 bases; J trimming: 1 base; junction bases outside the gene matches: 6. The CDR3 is CATRDRVNTGELFF. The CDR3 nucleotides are TGTGCCACCCGGGACAGAGTGAACACCGGGGAGCTGTTTTTT.

The CDR3 sequence: CATSDGTRDQQYF. In DNA form, the CDR3 reads TGTGCCACCAGTGATGGAACCCGGGACCAACAGTATTTT. The J gene is TRBJ2-3, the V gene TRBV24-1; the D call may be TRBD1 or TRBD2 (5 bases each). The V gene lost 3 bases and the J gene lost 12 bases, with 15 bases spanning the gap. CDR1 KGHDR and CDR2 SFDVKD come from the germline V gene. CDR3 length: 13 amino acids.

CDR3 region: CASSSRTANNEQFF. DNA for the CDR3: TGTGCCAGCAGCTCCAGGACAGCCAACAATGAGCAGTTCTTC. The gene calls are TRBV7-9 and TRBJ2-1, with D possibly TRBD1 on 6 matching bases. The CDR3 length is 14 residues. Between the trimmed V and J ends, which lost 4 bases and 5 bases, there was a span of 12 bases. Germline loops: CDR1 SEHNR, CDR2 FQNEAQ (reference sequence).

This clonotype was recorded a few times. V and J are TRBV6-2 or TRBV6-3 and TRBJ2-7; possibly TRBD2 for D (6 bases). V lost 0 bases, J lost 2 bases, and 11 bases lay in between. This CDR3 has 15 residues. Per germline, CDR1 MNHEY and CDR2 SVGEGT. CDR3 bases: TGTGCCAGCAGTTACTCGCCTTCTAGCGCCTACGAGCAGTACTTC. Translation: CASSYSPSSAYEQYF.

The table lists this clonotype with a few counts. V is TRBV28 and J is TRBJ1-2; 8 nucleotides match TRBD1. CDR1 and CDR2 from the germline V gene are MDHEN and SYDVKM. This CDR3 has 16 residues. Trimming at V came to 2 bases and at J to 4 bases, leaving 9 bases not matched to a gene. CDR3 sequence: CASSLLSGQGPYGYTF. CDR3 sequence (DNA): TGTGCCAGCAGTTTACTCTCAGGACAGGGTCCCTATGGCTACACCTTC.

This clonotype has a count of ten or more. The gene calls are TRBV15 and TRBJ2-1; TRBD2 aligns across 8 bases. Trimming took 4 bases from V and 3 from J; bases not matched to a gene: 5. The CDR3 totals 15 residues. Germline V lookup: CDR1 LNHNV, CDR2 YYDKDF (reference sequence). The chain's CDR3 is CATSTSGTSYNEQFF. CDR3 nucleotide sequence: TGTGCCACCAGCACATCCGGGACTAGCTACAATGAGCAGTTCTTC.

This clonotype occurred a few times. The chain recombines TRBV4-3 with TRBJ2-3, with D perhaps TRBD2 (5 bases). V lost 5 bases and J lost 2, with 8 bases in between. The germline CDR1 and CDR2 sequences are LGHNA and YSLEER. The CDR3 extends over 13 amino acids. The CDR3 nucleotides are TGCGCCAGCAGCAAGGGAGTCACAGATACGCAGTATTTT. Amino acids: CASSKGVTDTQYF.

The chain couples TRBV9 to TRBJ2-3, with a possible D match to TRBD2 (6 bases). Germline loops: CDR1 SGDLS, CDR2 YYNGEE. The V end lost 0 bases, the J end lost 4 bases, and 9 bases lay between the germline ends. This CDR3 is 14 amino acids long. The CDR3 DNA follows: TGTGCCAGCAGCGTAGGACTAGTCGCAGATACGCAGTATTTT. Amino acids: CASSVGLVADTQYF. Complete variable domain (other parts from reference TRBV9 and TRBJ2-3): DSGVTQTPKHLITATGQRVTLRCSPRSGDLSVYWYQQSLDQGLQFLIQYYNGEERAKGNILERFSAQQFPDLHSELNLSSLELGDSALYFCASSVGLVADTQYFGPGTRLTVL.

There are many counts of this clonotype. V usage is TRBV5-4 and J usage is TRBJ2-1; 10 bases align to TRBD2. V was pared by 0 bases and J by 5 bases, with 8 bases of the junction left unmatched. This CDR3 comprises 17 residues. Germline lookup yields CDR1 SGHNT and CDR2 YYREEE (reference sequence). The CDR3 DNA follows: TGTGCCAGCAGCTTGGCTAGCGGGAGAGGCGGGGACAATGAGCAGTTCTTC. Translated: CASSLASGRGGDNEQFF. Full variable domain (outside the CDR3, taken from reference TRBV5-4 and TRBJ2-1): ETGVTQSPTHLIKTRGQQVTLRCSSQSGHNTVSWYQQALGQGPQFIFQYYREEENGRGNFPPRFSGLQFPNYSSELNVNALELDDSALYLCASSLASGRGGDNEQFFGPGTRLTVL.

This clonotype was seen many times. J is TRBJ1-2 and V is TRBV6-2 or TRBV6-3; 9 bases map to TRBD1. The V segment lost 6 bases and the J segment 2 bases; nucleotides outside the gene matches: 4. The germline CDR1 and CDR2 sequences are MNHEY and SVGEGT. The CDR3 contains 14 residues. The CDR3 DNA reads TGTGCCAGCAGAACAGGGGGCGCAAACTATGGCTACACCTTC. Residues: CASRTGGANYGYTF.

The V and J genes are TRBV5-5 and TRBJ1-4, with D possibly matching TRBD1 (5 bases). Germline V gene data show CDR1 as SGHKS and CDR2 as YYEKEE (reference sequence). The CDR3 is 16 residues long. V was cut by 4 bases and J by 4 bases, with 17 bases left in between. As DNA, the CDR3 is TGTGCCAGCAGCCCGGGGGGTTTAGGTCGTAATGAAAAACTGTTTTTT. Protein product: CASSPGGLGRNEKLFF.

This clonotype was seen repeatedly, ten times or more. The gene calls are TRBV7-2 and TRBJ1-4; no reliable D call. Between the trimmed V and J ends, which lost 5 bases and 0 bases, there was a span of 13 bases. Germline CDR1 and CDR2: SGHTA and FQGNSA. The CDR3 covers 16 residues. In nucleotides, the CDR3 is TGTGCCAGCAGCACCACTCCCTATGCAACTAATGAAAAACTGTTTTTT. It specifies CASSTTPYATNEKLFF.

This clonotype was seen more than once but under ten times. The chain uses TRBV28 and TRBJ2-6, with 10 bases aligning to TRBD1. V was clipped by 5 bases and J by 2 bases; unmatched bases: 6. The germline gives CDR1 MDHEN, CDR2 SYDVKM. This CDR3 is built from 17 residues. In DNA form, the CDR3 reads TGTGCCAGCAGTAGACAGGGGGCTTTAGCTGGGGCCAACGTCCTGACTTTC. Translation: CASSRQGALAGANVLTF.

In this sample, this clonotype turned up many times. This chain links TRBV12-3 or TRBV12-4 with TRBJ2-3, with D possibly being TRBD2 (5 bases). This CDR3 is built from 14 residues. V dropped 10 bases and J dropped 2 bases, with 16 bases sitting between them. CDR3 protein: CAILATLNTDTQYF. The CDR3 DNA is TGTGCCATCCTAGCCACATTAAACACAGATACGCAGTATTTT.

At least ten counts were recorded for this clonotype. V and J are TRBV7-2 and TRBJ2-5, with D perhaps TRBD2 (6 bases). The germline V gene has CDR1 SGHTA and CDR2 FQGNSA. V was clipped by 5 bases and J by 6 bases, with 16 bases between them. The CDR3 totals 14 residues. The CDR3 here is CASSPTSRVQTQYF. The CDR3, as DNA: TGTGCCAGCAGCCCGACTAGTAGGGTCCAGACCCAGTACTTC.

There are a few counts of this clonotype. In nucleotides, the CDR3 is TGTGCCAGCAGGGGACTAGTTTTAGATACGCAGTATTTT. The encoded protein is CASRGLVLDTQYF. The chain combines TRBV21-1 with TRBJ2-3; TRBD2 reflects the table's D call only, with no check against the DNA. TRBV21-1 is a known pseudogene. CDR3 length: 13 amino acids.

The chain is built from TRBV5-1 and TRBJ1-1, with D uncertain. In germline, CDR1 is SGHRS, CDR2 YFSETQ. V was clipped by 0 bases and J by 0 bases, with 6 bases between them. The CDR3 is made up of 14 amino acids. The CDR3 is CASSLAEVNTEAFF. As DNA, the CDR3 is TGCGCCAGCAGCTTGGCCGAAGTGAACACTGAAGCTTTCTTT.

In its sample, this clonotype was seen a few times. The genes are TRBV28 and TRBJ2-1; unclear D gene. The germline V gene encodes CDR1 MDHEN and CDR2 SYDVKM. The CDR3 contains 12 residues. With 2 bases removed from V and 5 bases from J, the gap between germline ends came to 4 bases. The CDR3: CASSLPDNEQFF. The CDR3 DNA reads TGTGCCAGCAGTTTACCCGACAATGAGCAGTTCTTC. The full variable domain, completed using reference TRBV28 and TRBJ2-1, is DVKVTQSSRYLVKRTGEKVFLECVQDMDHENMFWYRQDPGLGLRLIYFSYDVKMKEKGDIPEGYSVSREKKERFSLILESASTNQTSMYLCASSLPDNEQFFGPGTRLTVL.

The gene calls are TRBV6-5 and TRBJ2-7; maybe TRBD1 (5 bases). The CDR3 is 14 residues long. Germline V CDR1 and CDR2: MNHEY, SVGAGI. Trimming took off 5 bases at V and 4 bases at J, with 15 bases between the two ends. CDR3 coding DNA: TGTGCCAGCAGTCCACAGACTGACAGTTACGAGCAGTACTTC. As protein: CASSPQTDSYEQYF.

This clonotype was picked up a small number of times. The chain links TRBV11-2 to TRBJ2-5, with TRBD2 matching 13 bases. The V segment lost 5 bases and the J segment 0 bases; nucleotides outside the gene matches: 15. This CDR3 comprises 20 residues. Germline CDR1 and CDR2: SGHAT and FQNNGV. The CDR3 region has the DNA TGTGCCAGCAGCCAAATCTTCCAAGGACTAGCGGGAGAAAACCAAGAGACCCAGTACTTC. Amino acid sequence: CASSQIFQGLAGENQETQYF.

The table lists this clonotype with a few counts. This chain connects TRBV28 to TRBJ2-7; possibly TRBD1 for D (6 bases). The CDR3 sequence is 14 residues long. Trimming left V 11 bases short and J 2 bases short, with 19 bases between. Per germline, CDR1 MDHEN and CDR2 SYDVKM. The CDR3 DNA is TGTGCCTTTGGGGGACAAATATCCCCCTACGAGCAGTACTTC. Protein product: CAFGGQISPYEQYF.

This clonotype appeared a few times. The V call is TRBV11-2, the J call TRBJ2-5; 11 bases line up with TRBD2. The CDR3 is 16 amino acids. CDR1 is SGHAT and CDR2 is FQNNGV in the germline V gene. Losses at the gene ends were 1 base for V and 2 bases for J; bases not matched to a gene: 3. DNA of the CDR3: TGTGCCAGCAGCTTAGGACTAGCGGGGCGGCAAGAGACCCAGTACTTC. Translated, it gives CASSLGLAGRQETQYF.

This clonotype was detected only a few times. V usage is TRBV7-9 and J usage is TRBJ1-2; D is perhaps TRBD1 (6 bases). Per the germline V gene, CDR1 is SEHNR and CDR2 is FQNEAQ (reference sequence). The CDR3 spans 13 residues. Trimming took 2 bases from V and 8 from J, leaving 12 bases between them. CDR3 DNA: TGTGCCAGCAGCTTACTACAGGGAGGCGGCTACACCTTC. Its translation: CASSLLQGGGYTF.

The CDR3 sequence: CATSRDEGTKNIQYF. In DNA, the CDR3 is TGTGCCACCAGCAGAGACGAGGGAACCAAAAACATTCAGTACTTC. V usage is TRBV15 and J usage is TRBJ2-4, with D possibly TRBD2 on 5 matching bases. Trimming left V 0 bases short and J 2 bases short, with 8 bases between. CDR3 length: 15 residues. CDR1 is LNHNV, CDR2 YYDKDF, per germline (reference sequence).

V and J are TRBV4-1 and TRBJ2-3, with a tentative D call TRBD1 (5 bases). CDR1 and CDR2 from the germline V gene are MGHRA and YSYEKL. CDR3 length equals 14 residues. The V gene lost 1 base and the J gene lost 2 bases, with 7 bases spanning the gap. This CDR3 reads CASSQGGYTDTQYF. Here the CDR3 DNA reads TGCGCCAGCAGCCAAGGGGGCTACACAGATACGCAGTATTTT.

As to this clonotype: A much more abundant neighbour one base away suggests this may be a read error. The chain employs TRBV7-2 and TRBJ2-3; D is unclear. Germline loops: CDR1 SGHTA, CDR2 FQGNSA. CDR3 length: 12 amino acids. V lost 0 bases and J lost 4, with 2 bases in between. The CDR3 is CASSLASDTQYF. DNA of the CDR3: TGTGCCAGCAGCTTAGCATCAGATACGCAGTATTTT.